This TCR beta chain was recovered during a study of T cell responses to AZD1222 COVID-19 vaccine (dated by TCRdb to about 2021). Notes on the research overall: A total of about 240 trial participants underwent TCR sequencing, of whom around 200 received two doses of AZD1222 and about 25 received two doses of the MenACWY control vaccine. Trial participants were enrolled by age into subgroups of 18-55, 56-69 and 70-plus years, and about 150, 27 and 61 TCR-sequenced participants, respectively, were included in these subgroups.

As to this clone: Its antigen remains undetermined. Nothing much larger sits one base from this clone, and base qualities are not available.

The germline V end is reduced by 0 bases and the J end by 9 bases; junction bases left unmatched: 3. The CDR3 measures 14 amino acids from cysteine to phenylalanine. Only CDR3 DNA is held: 42 bases, read in frame from base 1. From the germline V gene, CDR1 is SGHAT and CDR2 is FQNNGV. The CDR3 regions of human TCRbeta chains were subjected to immunosequencing. Regarding the original processing steps: TCRs in the repertoires were matched against a reference library of SARS-CoV-2-specific TCRs that had been generated with the MIRA antigen-specificity platform. Breadth meant the fraction of unique TCRs that were SARS-CoV-2-associated, whereas depth meant the fraction of total T cells that were SARS-CoV-2-associated. Using the MIRA data, each spike-specific TCR was assigned both to the spike region to which the TCR was reactive and to a CD4 or CD8 class. Log10-transformed breadth and depth values were compared by one-way ANOVA with Sidak's multiple comparisons tests. The table comes from immuneACCESS by way of TCRdb, which keeps in-frame sequences with V and J called. Part of the clones is missing from these tables; in studies checked, under half for an unresolved V gene and the rest for unknown reasons. V, J and clone size are taken as reported in that table, and D and trimming were inferred from the DNA itself. This sample gives about 170,000 clones in total; around 88% of them show up just once. The ten largest clones take up approximately 1% of the sample.

What the authors observed across the whole study: Nearly half of unique spike-specific TCRs reportedly recognized epitopes outside regions mutated in the B.1.351 and B.1.1.7 variants. No day 14 peak-response samples were available, so repertoires were characterized only after the peak T cell response. Participants were mostly white British, with more females than males. The authors suggested clonal diversity may have been underestimated. Conclusions about previously exposed vaccinees were limited because only a handful of AZD1222 recipients were SARS-CoV-2 seropositive at baseline. CD4 TCRs associated with the vaccine covered the entire spike protein, and the dominant responses were in regions 160-218 and 743-854. The 56-69-year group was small, and its depth increase did not reach significance, likely because of low power. A significant rise in spike-specific TCR breadth and depth was observed after two AZD1222 doses relative to day 0 and relative to MenACWY recipients.

The time point label, read with the paper, signifies: about 28 days (+/-7) after the second vaccine dose. AZD1222 recipients with second doses at about 4 weeks or about 12 weeks were pooled, because spike-specific TCR depth and breadth did not differ between schedules. Samples from vaccinated people were obtained from the UK trials COV001 and COV002, which included a single-blind randomized controlled phase 2/3 trial of AZD1222 (ChAdOx1 nCoV-19) in healthy adults. Trial participant PBMC samples were collected at day 0 and day 28 after the second dose for TCRbeta chain sequencing. This clonotype originated in an adult who received the AZD1222 COVID-19 vaccine. Recombination joined TRBV11-2 with TRBJ1-1, and 11 junctional nucleotides match TRBD1. Sample: peripheral blood, taken 28 days after the second AZD1222 dose. The DNA sequence is as follows: TGTGCCAGCAGCTTAGATGGACAGGGGGCTAAAGCTTTCTTT. Its coded protein is CASSLDGQGAKAFF.